This T cell receptor (beta chain) is from a study of T cells in tumors after PD-1 blockade. At the level of the study: Patients received pembrolizumab 200 mg every 3 weeks or cemiplimab 350 mg every 2 weeks. General observations from the study: About 41% of tumor TCR clonotypes were also found in blood.

Some clones are missing from TCRdb's copy, which holds only in-frame ones; the method was immunoSEQ multiplex PCR. Of 13,000 to 15,000 clones in the sample, 70% to 85% were seen once. About this clone: Its antigen is not identified.

With 2 bases removed from V and 7 bases from J, the gap between germline ends came to 11 bases. There are 13 residues in the CDR3. Germline lookup yields CDR1 MNHEY and CDR2 SMNVEV (reference sequence). Sequenced material: PBMCs, taken after anti-PD-1 treatment. V gene TRBV27 combines with J gene TRBJ1-1; possibly TRBD1 for D (6 bases). The TCR originated in a human donor with basal cell carcinoma. Here the CDR3 reads CASSLVGGSEAFF. In DNA, the CDR3 is TGTGCCAGCAGTTTAGTGGGGGGCAGTGAAGCTTTCTTT.